Below, 21 T cell receptor beta chains from the same sample are listed, as sequenced in a study of blood T cell repertoires in COVID-19. Only in-frame clones appear in the TCRdb table, and some are missing; sequencing was by immunoSEQ multiplex PCR. The repertoire has about 35,000 clones, roughly 78% of them found once; the top ten carry about 42%. Sequenced sample: peripheral blood. The receptor set was obtained from a man older than 75 with active or convalescent COVID-19.

This clone was counted only a few times. This chain joins TRBV7-3 and TRBJ1-1; 7 nucleotides match TRBD1. Germline trimming cut 2 bases from V and 1 base from J; bases unmatched to any gene: 7. The CDR3 is 16 amino acids. CDR1 is SGHTA, CDR2 FQGTGA, per germline. The CDR3 spells CASSLDPQGRNTEAFF. The CDR3 coding sequence is TGTGCCAGCAGCTTAGACCCACAGGGGAGGAACACTGAAGCTTTCTTT.

The chain's CDR3 is CASSQVGQGSRGEQFF. The CDR3 coding sequence is TGCGCCAGCAGCCAAGTAGGGCAGGGTAGTCGAGGTGAGCAGTTCTTC. The rearrangement uses TRBV4-1 and TRBJ2-1; weak D call: TRBD1 (5 bases). V dropped 1 base and J dropped 9 bases, with 19 bases sitting between them. Per germline, CDR1 MGHRA and CDR2 YSYEKL. This CDR3 contains 16 residues.

The CDR3 is CSVEVGGRGRYNEQFF. CDR3 in DNA: TGCAGCGTTGAAGTAGGAGGGAGGGGCCGTTACAATGAGCAGTTCTTC. The chain has TRBV29-1 and TRBJ2-1; the match to TRBD2 covers 7 bases. Germline values: CDR1 SQVTM, CDR2 ANQGSEA. CDR3 length: 16 amino acids. V shed 1 base, J shed 4 bases, and the junction held 10 bases outside the gene matches.

The rearrangement links TRBV5-1 to TRBJ1-1, with D perhaps TRBD1 (6 bases). Germline V gives CDR1 SGHRS, CDR2 YFSETQ. V lost 1 base to trimming and J lost 0 bases, with 10 bases between them. There are 15 residues in the CDR3. CDR3 sequence (DNA): TGCGCCAGCAGCTTGCAGGGGCCCATGAACACTGAAGCTTTCTTT. This encodes CASSLQGPMNTEAFF.

This clone was observed a single time. The chain combines TRBV7-8 with TRBJ2-5, with 11 positions matching TRBD2. The CDR3 is 19 residues long. In germline, CDR1 is SGHVS, CDR2 FQNEAQ. V lost 3 bases to trimming and J lost 0 bases; unmatched junction nucleotides: 12. The CDR3 DNA is TGTGCCAGCAGCTTTCGTACTAGCGGGAGAAGTATGGACCAAGAGACCCAGTACTTC. Encoded protein: CASSFRTSGRSMDQETQYF.

The chain recombines TRBV2 with TRBJ1-5, with D possibly matching TRBD1 (6 bases). Germline V gives CDR1 SNHLY, CDR2 FYNNEI. The CDR3 contains 15 residues. Trimming shortened V by 5 bases and J by 0 bases, and 11 bases separated the two germline ends. The CDR3 spells CASSLQGNSNQPQHF. Here the CDR3 DNA reads TGTGCCAGCAGTTTACAGGGTAATAGCAATCAGCCCCAGCATTTT.

CDR3 in amino acids: CATSDLEQGVTGELFF. CDR3 in DNA: TGTGCCACCAGTGATTTGGAACAGGGGGTAACCGGGGAGCTGTTTTTT. The rearrangement links TRBV24-1 to TRBJ2-2; 8 nucleotides match TRBD1. V shed 0 bases, J shed 5 bases, and the junction held 4 bases outside the gene matches. Germline-derived CDR1 and CDR2 are KGHDR and SFDVKD. CDR3 length: 16 amino acids.

The chain joins TRBV3-1 (or the pseudogene TRBV3-2) to TRBJ2-4; D unclear. Germline lookup yields CDR1 LGHDT and CDR2 YNNKEL (reference sequence). This CDR3 region has 15 residues. V was cut by 3 bases and J by 2 bases, with 11 bases left in between. The CDR3 DNA reads TGTGCCAGCAGCCATCCGTTATCCTCCAAAAACATTCAGTACTTC. Its protein is CASSHPLSSKNIQYF.

This chain joins TRBV27 and TRBJ2-5; D possibly corresponds to TRBD2 (6 bases). The CDR3 has 12 residues. V gave up 8 bases and J gave up 7 bases, with 14 bases separating them. Germline values: CDR1 MNHEY, CDR2 SMNVEV (reference sequence). The CDR3 here is CASFSTGGTQYF. DNA of the CDR3: TGTGCCAGCTTTTCCACCGGGGGGACCCAGTACTTC.

This clone was detected only once. This chain links TRBV9 with TRBJ2-5, with 7 nucleotides matching TRBD1. V lost 3 bases, J lost 1 base, and 9 bases stayed unmatched. CDR1 and CDR2 (germline): SGDLS, YYNGEE. There are 16 residues in the CDR3. DNA for the CDR3: TGTGCCAGCAGCGGAGGGGGCAGGGGACCCCAAGAGACCCAGTACTTC. Its translation is CASSGGGRGPQETQYF.

This clone appeared once. The J gene is TRBJ1-4, the V gene TRBV2; D is unclear. Trimming took 1 base from V and 8 from J, leaving 17 bases between them. The CDR3 consists of 16 residues. The germline CDR1 and CDR2 sequences are SNHLY and FYNNEI. The CDR3 sequence: CASSEGGSGENEKLFF. The CDR3 DNA follows: TGTGCCAGCAGTGAAGGCGGGTCCGGGGAAAACGAAAAACTGTTTTTT.

V usage is TRBV28 and J usage is TRBJ1-1; 8 bases align to TRBD1. The germline gives CDR1 MDHEN, CDR2 SYDVKM. The V and J ends lost 7 bases and 3 bases, in that order; junction bases with no gene match: 7. CDR3 length equals 14 residues. The CDR3 loop is CASTKGQGDTEAFF. The CDR3 region has the DNA TGTGCCAGCACCAAAGGACAGGGCGACACTGAAGCTTTCTTT.

A single count supports this clone. The DNA of the CDR3 is TGTGCCAGCAGCTTAGTTCCCGCGGCGAGCAATCAGCCCCAGCATTTT. This encodes CASSLVPAASNQPQHF. The rearrangement uses TRBV7-2 and TRBJ1-5; D ambiguous. The V gene's germline CDR1 is SGHTA and CDR2 FQGNSA. Trimming left V 1 base short and J 1 base short, with 11 bases between. The CDR3 is 16 residues long.

The genes are TRBV9 and TRBJ2-1; the match to TRBD2 covers 7 bases. This CDR3 has 14 residues. Germline CDR1 is SGDLS and CDR2 is YYNGEE. Trimming took 0 bases from V and 8 from J; bases not matched to a gene: 5. Here the CDR3 reads CASSVGGGLDEQFF. The CDR3 DNA sequence: TGTGCCAGCAGCGTAGGGGGAGGGCTGGATGAGCAGTTCTTC.

This clone appeared a few times. The gene calls are TRBV29-1 and TRBJ2-7; possible D gene TRBD1, 6 bases. This CDR3 is built from 14 residues. Germline loops: CDR1 SQVTM, CDR2 ANQGSEA. V lost 6 bases, J lost 7 bases, and 22 bases lay in between. The chain's CDR3 is CSVAGAGAASEQYF. DNA for the CDR3: TGCAGCGTAGCTGGGGCAGGGGCCGCGTCGGAGCAGTACTTC.

This chain joins TRBV7-9 and TRBJ2-7, with D maybe TRBD1 (7 bases). In germline, CDR1 is SEHNR, CDR2 FQNEAQ (reference sequence). This CDR3 spans 14 amino acids. Trimming left V 10 bases short and J 3 bases short, with 19 bases between. The chain's CDR3 is CATHWGDSLYEQYF. The CDR3 bases are TGTGCCACCCACTGGGGGGACAGCCTCTACGAGCAGTACTTC.

The chain links TRBV7-9 to TRBJ1-3; D is undetermined. Germline CDR1 is SEHNR and CDR2 is FQNEAQ (reference sequence). This CDR3 is built from 13 residues. Trimming cost V 2 bases and J 2 bases, with 4 bases left between them. The CDR3 spells CASSLSAGNTIYF. The CDR3 region has the DNA TGTGCCAGCAGCTTATCAGCTGGAAACACCATATATTTT.

This clone was detected once. The chain combines TRBV19 with TRBJ2-5; D is perhaps TRBD1 (7 bases). V was cut by 6 bases and J by 2 bases, with 13 bases left in between. The CDR3 is 14 residues long. Germline CDR1 LNHDA, CDR2 SQIVND (reference sequence). The CDR3 is CASSTGAGQETQYF. As DNA, the CDR3 is TGTGCCAGTAGCACAGGGGCGGGACAAGAGACCCAGTACTTC.

The chain has TRBV27 and TRBJ1-1; 8 nucleotides match TRBD1. The germline gives CDR1 MNHEY, CDR2 SMNVEV (reference sequence). The CDR3 is 11 residues long. After removal of 5 bases from V and 11 bases from J, the junction contained 4 bases not matched to a gene. The CDR3 DNA is TGTGCCAGCAGTCGACAGGGGAAGGCTTTCTTT. Translation gives CASSRQGKAFF.

The chain uses TRBV7-2 and TRBJ2-5; the match to TRBD2 covers 13 bases. There are 16 residues in the CDR3. Germline loops: CDR1 SGHTA, CDR2 FQGNSA. After removal of 1 base from V and 5 bases from J, the junction contained 4 bases not matched to a gene. In DNA form, the CDR3 reads TGTGCCAGCAGCTTAGGCCCGGGACTAGCGGGGGAGACCCAGTACTTC. Protein product: CASSLGPGLAGETQYF. The full variable domain, completed using reference TRBV7-2 and TRBJ2-5, is GAGVSQSPSNKVTEKGKDVELRCDPISGHTALYWYRQSLGQGLEFLIYFQGNSAPDKSGLPSDRFSAERTGGSVSTLTIQRTQQEDSAVYLCASSLGPGLAGETQYFGPGTRLLVL.

This sequence joins TRBV15 and TRBJ2-7; TRBD2 might be the D (8 bases). The CDR3 covers 19 residues. CDR1 and CDR2 (germline): LNHNV, YYDKDF (reference sequence). With 0 bases removed from V and 2 bases from J, the gap between germline ends came to 23 bases. CDR3 region: CATSRDNGTEIAGTYEQYF. The CDR3, as DNA: TGTGCCACCAGCAGAGATAATGGGACAGAGATAGCGGGAACCTACGAGCAGTACTTC.